This TCR beta chain originates from a study of STAT5B mutations in CD4+ large granular lymphocyte leukemia. Findings of the study overall: Compared with healthy controls (2/35), patient top clones favored TRBV06 (8/27). No patients shared main leukemic clonotypes, though about 25% appeared at low frequency elsewhere. Without HLA matching, higher CD4+ than CD8+ T-LGLL clonality could reflect small sample size.

Note on this clone: Its antigen remains unknown.

Germline V gene lookup returns CDR1 SGHNT and CDR2 YYREEE (reference sequence). V shed 5 bases and J shed 4 bases, with 12 bases lying between them. The CDR3 has 13 amino acids. Sequencing was at survey level. TCRdb's table, derived via immunoSEQ multiplex PCR, lists solely in-frame clones and lacks some. In the table there are more than 30,000 clones, around 73% of which are singletons. The chain employs TRBV5-4 and TRBJ2-5, with D uncertain. Sequencing input: CD4+ T cells from blood buffy coats. The TCR comes from a human donor in good health. This chain's CDR3 is CASSFLPGETQYF. In DNA, the CDR3 is TGTGCCAGCAGTTTTTTGCCGGGAGAGACCCAGTACTTC.